This T cell receptor (beta chain) originates from a study of blood T cell repertoires in COVID-19. V dropped 4 bases and J dropped 5; count of bases not matched to a gene: 9. This CDR3 region has 16 residues. The germline V gene encodes CDR1 MNHEY and CDR2 SVGAGI. Profiled with immunoSEQ multiplex PCR; TCRdb holds only in-frame clones, not every one. The top ten hold 1.7% of the sample, which has 310,000 or so clones, nearly 90% seen once. The clonotype comes from a woman younger than 30 with acute COVID-19. V is TRBV6-5 and J is TRBJ1-2, with 11 nucleotides matching TRBD1. The specimen sequenced was PBMCs or T cells enriched from blood (not recorded which). CDR3 DNA: TGTGCCAGCAGTTTCGGGACAGGGGGTTCCCTATATGGCTACACCTTC. Its protein product is CASSFGTGGSLYGYTF.